This T cell receptor (beta chain) was sequenced for a study of cytomegalovirus exposure and HLA in healthy donors. Trimming cost V 2 bases and J 1 base; bases outside gene matches: 6. The V gene's germline CDR1 is MDHEN and CDR2 SYDVKM. The CDR3 length is 17 residues. PCR primers comprised 60 Vbeta and 13 Jbeta primers. Sequencing was performed with immunoSEQ multiplex PCR; in TCRdb, only in-frame clones are kept and a portion is missing. The table has some 80,000 clones, more than 75% seen once. The receptor was derived from a man aged 40-50 years in good health and CMV-seronegative. The chain joins TRBV28 to TRBJ1-4; TRBD1 matches at 8 bases. What was sequenced was PBMCs. The DNA for the CDR3 is TGTGCCAGCAGTTTAGGGCAGGGGGCTCGAACTAATGAAAAACTGTTTTTT. Translated: CASSLGQGARTNEKLFF.